Presented here are 6 T cell receptor beta chains from one specimen sequenced in a study of T cell responses to AZD1222 COVID-19 vaccine (dated by TCRdb to 2020 to 2023). The time point label of this sample denotes: baseline before first vaccination. Library preparation was by the immunoSEQ multiplex PCR assay. TCRdb carries this immuneACCESS record with in-frame sequences only. Its versions omit some clonotypes, under half of them owing to an unresolved V gene in the studies checked, with the rest unexplained. This sample comprises more than 65,000 clones, around 73% of them detected only once. The ten largest clonotypes hold around 20% of the sample. The source was peripheral blood, collected on day 0 of AZD1222 vaccination. These TCRs come from an adult in good health.

This rearrangement joins TRBV6-1 to TRBJ2-1; TRBD1 matches 7 bases. Germline CDR1 reads MNHNS; CDR2 reads SASEGT. The CDR3 has 14 amino acids. Losses at the gene ends were 4 bases for V and 8 bases for J; bases not matched to a gene: 8. The CDR3 region is CASSGTGPFYEQFF. For the CDR3, the DNA is TGTGCCAGCAGTGGGACAGGACCCTTTTATGAGCAGTTCTTC.

The rearrangement links TRBV28 to TRBJ2-2; TRBD1 might be the D (6 bases). CDR1 MDHEN and CDR2 SYDVKM come from the germline V gene. The CDR3 has 14 amino acids. Trimming removed 6 bases from V and 4 bases from J, with 12 bases in between. Here the CDR3 DNA reads TGTGCCAGCAGCAAAGGACAGATCACCGGGGAGCTGTTTTTT. Translated: CASSKGQITGELFF.

The rearrangement joins TRBV2 to TRBJ2-1; D gene unclear. This CDR3 is built from 14 residues. V was trimmed by 5 bases and J by 13 bases, leaving 21 bases between them. Per the germline V gene, CDR1 is SNHLY and CDR2 is FYNNEI. CDR3 residues: CASSFPSRAAEQFF. In DNA, the CDR3 is TGTGCCAGCAGTTTTCCCTCTAGGGCGGCGGAACAGTTCTTC.

This clone came up a few times. At the DNA level, this CDR3 is encoded by other sequences in the same sample as well. The rearrangement links TRBV7-9 to TRBJ1-1; no firm D call. CDR3 length equals 13 residues. The V end was cut by 1 base, the J end by 3 bases, with 6 bases between. CDR1 is SEHNR, CDR2 FQNEAQ, per germline (reference sequence). CDR3 sequence (DNA): TGTGCCAGCAGCTTAGACGGGGACACTGAAGCTTTCTTT. The encoded protein is CASSLDGDTEAFF.

The chain carries TRBV18 and TRBJ2-3; no reliable D call. The germline V and J ends were trimmed by 2 bases and 2 bases, with 17 bases remaining between them. The CDR3 spans 17 residues. CDR1 is KGHSH and CDR2 is LQKENI in the germline V gene. CDR3 loop: CASSPLWEGKNTDTQYF. The CDR3 DNA sequence: TGTGCCAGCTCACCATTGTGGGAAGGGAAGAACACAGATACGCAGTATTTT.

This clone was seen repeatedly, ten times or more. V usage is TRBV5-1 and J usage is TRBJ1-1; D possibly corresponds to TRBD1 (6 bases). With 2 bases removed from V and 4 bases from J, the gap between germline ends came to 12 bases. CDR3 length: 14 amino acids. Germline V gene sequence: CDR1 SGHRS, CDR2 YFSETQ. CDR3 nucleotide sequence: TGCGCCAGCAGCTTACAGGGTGAGCGCACTGAAGCTTTCTTT. Translated: CASSLQGERTEAFF.